This is a list of T cell receptor beta chains from one sample in a study of shared clonotypes between healthy human individuals. Profiling relied on immunoSEQ multiplex PCR, and the TCRdb table lists in-frame clones only, not all of them. This sample yields about 1 million clones, of which under 80% are seen a single time; approximately 1.5% belongs to the top ten. The sequencing input was memory CD4+ T cells sorted from blood. These receptors were collected from a young man in good health. CDR3s include the opening cysteine and the closing phenylalanine or tryptophan. The D gene is left open where the match is weak. A clone size is listed for some rows: how often the clone was seen (once, few, many), or a class if it is expanded.

j_call | d_call | v_call | clone_size | cdr3_nt | cdr3_aa
TRBJ2-7 | . | TRBV19 | once | TGTGCCAGTAGTCAATTTGCTTCCTACGAGCAGTACTTC | CASSQFASYEQYF
TRBJ2-7 | TRBD2 | TRBV7-3 | . | TGTGCCAGCAGCCCACAGGCGACCGGGGGGGAGCAGTACTTC | CASSPQATGGEQYF
TRBJ2-5 | TRBD2 | TRBV18 | . | TGTGCCAGCTCAACCAGCGCGGGGGGCCAAGAGACCCAGTACTTC | CASSTSAGGQETQYF
TRBJ1-6 | TRBD1 | TRBV4-2 | . | TGTGCCAGCAGCCAAGCCGGGACAGGGGGCTCACCCCTCCACTTT | CASSQAGTGGSPLHF
TRBJ2-2 | TRBD2 | TRBV30 | . | TGTGCCTGGACCGAGAAAGCGGGACCCACCGGGGAGCTGTTTTTT | CAWTEKAGPTGELFF
TRBJ2-2 | . | TRBV7-9 | . | TGTGCCAGCAGCCCCACCCGCACCGCCACCGGGGAGCTGTTTTTT | CASSPTRTATGELFF
TRBJ2-7 | . | TRBV9 | . | TGTGCCAGCAGCCCTCAACAGGCAGACTACGAGCAGTACTTC | CASSPQQADYEQYF
TRBJ1-5 | . | TRBV19 | . | TGTGCCAGTAGGGACCTGTATCAGCCCCAGCATTTT | CASRDLYQPQHF
TRBJ2-3 | TRBD1 | TRBV18 | . | TGTGCCAGCTCATCCCTCGAACAGGGGCCGAAGTATTTT | CASSSLEQGPKYF
TRBJ1-1 | . | TRBV10-3 | . | TGTGCCATCAGTGAGTTCTCAGGGGAGATGGCTTTCTTT | CAISEFSGEMAFF
TRBJ2-7 | . | TRBV15 | . | TGTGCCACCAGCAGAGTCGGGCAGGGGTCCTACGAGCAGTACTTC | CATSRVGQGSYEQYF
TRBJ2-1 | . | TRBV7-2 | . | TGTGCCAGCAGTCCTGGAAACAGAAGAAACAATGAGCAGTTCTTC | CASSPGNRRNNEQFF
TRBJ1-3 | . | TRBV6-4 | . | TGTGCCAGCAGTCAGGAAGTCGGAAACACCATATATTTT | CASSQEVGNTIYF
TRBJ1-2 | . | TRBV6-1 | . | TGTGCCAGCAGTGAATGGGAAGGGCCCCTCTATGGCTACACCTTC | CASSEWEGPLYGYTF
TRBJ2-7 | . | TRBV15 | once | TGTGCCACCAGCGGAATAAAAACCTACGAGCAGTACTTC | CATSGIKTYEQYF
TRBJ1-6 | . | TRBV6-5 | . | TGTGCCAGCCGGGGGGGCGCCTATAATTCACCCCTCCACTTT | CASRGGAYNSPLHF
TRBJ1-6 | . | TRBV5-1 | . | TGCGCCAGCAGCTTGGGAAGCGCGGGGGCAGGGAATTCACCCCTCCACTTT | CASSLGSAGAGNSPLHF
TRBJ2-3 | . | TRBV15 | . | TGTGCCACCAGCAGAGTTGCAGATACGCAGTATTTT | CATSRVADTQYF
TRBJ2-5 | . | TRBV9 | once | TGTGCCAGCAGCTCTATCCCCGGTGGGGAGACCCAGTACTTC | CASSSIPGGETQYF
TRBJ1-2 | TRBD1 | TRBV5-3 | . | TGTGCCAGAAGCTTCCGGGACAGGGTGGGCTACACCTTC | CARSFRDRVGYTF
TRBJ2-7 | TRBD2 | TRBV5-4 | . | TGTGCCAGCAGCCCAGCGACTAGCGTTCGCGAGCAGTACTTC | CASSPATSVREQYF
TRBJ2-7 | . | TRBV18 | . | TGTGCCAGCTCCCGGGTCGGGGGCTCCTACGAGCAGTACTTC | CASSRVGGSYEQYF
TRBJ2-4 | . | TRBV30 | once | TGTGCCTGGCAGGGGAAGGGGATTCAGTACTTC | CAWQGKGIQYF
TRBJ1-2 | . | TRBV4-1 | . | TGCGCCAGCAGCCATCAGGGCCAGTTTGGCTACACCTTC | CASSHQGQFGYTF
TRBJ1-2 | . | TRBV5-1 | . | TGCGCCAGCAGCACCGGACCAACGGAGAACTATGGCTACACCTTC | CASSTGPTENYGYTF
TRBJ2-7 | . | TRBV27 | once | TGTGCCAGCAGTTTATCAATCGCGTGGGGAGTAACAGTCTACGAGCAGTACTTC | CASSLSIAWGVTVYEQYF
TRBJ2-1 | . | TRBV5-1 | . | TGCGCCAGCAGCCCCCACCTAGGCAATGAGCAGTTCTTC | CASSPHLGNEQFF
TRBJ2-7 | . | TRBV5-3 | . | TGTGCCAGAAGCTTGGCCAAAGGGTCAGGGTGGTGGCGGGTGAACCCCTACGAGCAGTACTTC | CARSLAKGSGWWRVNPYEQYF
TRBJ2-5 | . | TRBV6-1 | many | TGTGCCAGCAGTGAAGAACATGCCCAAGAGACCCAGTACTTC | CASSEEHAQETQYF
TRBJ2-2 | . | TRBV7-6 | . | TGTGCCAGCAGCTTAGCGGCCTGGGGAGGCGGGGAGCTGTTTTTT | CASSLAAWGGGELFF
TRBJ2-6 | . | TRBV30 | . | TGTGCCTGGGGGGCCGGAACAGTAGTTTACTCTGGGGCCAACGTCCTGACTTTC | CAWGAGTVVYSGANVLTF
TRBJ2-1 | TRBD2 | TRBV27 | few | TGTGCCAGCAGTTCCCAGGGCCTAGCGGACAATTACAATGAGCAGTTCTTC | CASSSQGLADNYNEQFF
TRBJ2-2 | . | TRBV5-8 | . | TGTGCCAGCAACTCAGGGATACTTAACACCGGGGAGCTGTTTTTT | CASNSGILNTGELFF
TRBJ2-7 | . | TRBV11-2 | few | TGTGCCAGCAGCATAGAACCGGGACTGGGCTCCTACGAGCAGTACTTC | CASSIEPGLGSYEQYF
TRBJ2-1 | TRBD2 | TRBV5-1 | . | TGCGCCAGCAGCTTGGCCAAGGTTAGCGGGGGGGCAGGCAATGAGCAGTTCTTC | CASSLAKVSGGAGNEQFF
TRBJ2-1 | . | TRBV5-1 | few | TGCGCCAGCAGCTTGGATCAAGCGGAGAGCTACAATGAGCAGTTCTTC | CASSLDQAESYNEQFF
TRBJ2-2 | TRBD2 | TRBV4-2 | few | TGTGCCAGCAGCCTCGACCCACCGGGACTAGCGGGCGCTCGGGAGCTGTTTTTT | CASSLDPPGLAGARELFF
TRBJ1-2 | TRBD1 | TRBV5-1 | . | TGCGCCAGCTCCCCAGACAGGGTCTTCGGCTACACCTTC | CASSPDRVFGYTF
TRBJ1-1 | TRBD1 | TRBV27 | . | TGTGCCAGCAGTCTGCGTCCGGACAGGCGGAACACTGAAGCTTTCTTT | CASSLRPDRRNTEAFF
TRBJ2-7 | TRBD1 | TRBV6-1 | . | TGTGCCAGCATAGCGTCGCAGGGGGCCAGGTGGCAGTACTTC | CASIASQGARWQYF
TRBJ2-3 | . | TRBV28 | . | TGTGCCAGCGGCAGGGGAGTGAGGACAGATACGCAGTATTTT | CASGRGVRTDTQYF
TRBJ2-7 | . | TRBV13 | . | TGTGCCAGCAGCCAGGGAACTGGAACAACCTACGAGCAGTACTTC | CASSQGTGTTYEQYF
TRBJ2-5 | TRBD2 | TRBV5-4 | . | TGTGCCAGCAGCCTGCCGGGGGGGGAGACCCAGTACTTC | CASSLPGGETQYF
TRBJ2-3 | . | TRBV9 | . | TGTGCCAGCAGCGTAGCGGAGACGGGCACAGATACGCAGTATTTT | CASSVAETGTDTQYF
TRBJ2-6 | . | TRBV29-1 | . | TGCAGCGTTGTAGTGGGGACGGGGGCCAACGTCCTGACTTTC | CSVVVGTGANVLTF
TRBJ1-3 | . | TRBV6-1 | . | TGTGCCAGCAGTGAAGGGCCCCTAGAGGGGTGGAACACCATATATTTT | CASSEGPLEGWNTIYF
TRBJ1-1 | . | TRBV6-5 | . | TGTGCCAGCAGCCAGGGGAACACTGAAGCTTTCTTT | CASSQGNTEAFF
TRBJ1-1 | . | TRBV11-3 | . | TGTGCCAGCAGCTTGGGGGGCCGGGCTGAAGCTTTCTTT | CASSLGGRAEAFF
TRBJ2-1 | . | TRBV6-6 | . | TGTGCCAGCACGGACAGGGAGGGCTACAATGAGCAGTTCTTC | CASTDREGYNEQFF
TRBJ1-1 | TRBD1 | TRBV5-1 | . | TGCGCCAGCAGCGGCCGGGGGACAGGGGGAGGGGAGAGGAACACTGAAGCTTTCTTT | CASSGRGTGGGERNTEAFF
TRBJ1-5 | . | TRBV18 | . | TGTGCCAGCTCCCCGGACTCAAATCGCAATCAGCCCCAGCATTTT | CASSPDSNRNQPQHF
TRBJ2-2 | TRBD2 | TRBV2 | . | TGTGCCAGCTCCTCGACTAGCGGGGGGACCGGGGAGCTGTTTTTT | CASSSTSGGTGELFF
TRBJ2-5 | . | TRBV7-9 | . | TGTGCCAGCAGCGTAGAACAGGGTCGGGAGACCCAGTACTTC | CASSVEQGRETQYF
TRBJ1-1 | . | TRBV6-5 | . | TGTGCCAGCATCTCCCCAGGGAACACTGAAGCTTTCTTT | CASISPGNTEAFF
TRBJ2-7 | TRBD1 | TRBV7-2 | . | TGTGCCAGCAGCTTAGCATGGACAGGGGGCTTAACGAGCTCCTACGAGCAGTACTTC | CASSLAWTGGLTSSYEQYF